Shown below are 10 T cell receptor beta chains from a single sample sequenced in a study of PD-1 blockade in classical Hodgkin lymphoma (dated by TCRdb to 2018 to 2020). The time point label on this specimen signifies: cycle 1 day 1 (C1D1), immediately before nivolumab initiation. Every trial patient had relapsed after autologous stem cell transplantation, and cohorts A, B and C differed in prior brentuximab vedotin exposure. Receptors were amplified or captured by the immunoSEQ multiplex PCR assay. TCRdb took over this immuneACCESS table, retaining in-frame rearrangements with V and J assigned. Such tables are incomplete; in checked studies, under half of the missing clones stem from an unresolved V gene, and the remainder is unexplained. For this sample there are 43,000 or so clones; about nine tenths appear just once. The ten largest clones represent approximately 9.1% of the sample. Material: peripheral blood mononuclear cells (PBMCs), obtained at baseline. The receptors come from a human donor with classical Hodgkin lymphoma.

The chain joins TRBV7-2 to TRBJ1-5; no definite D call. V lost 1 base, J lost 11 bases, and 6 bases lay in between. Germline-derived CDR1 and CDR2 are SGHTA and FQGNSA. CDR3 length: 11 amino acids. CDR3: CASSLGEAQHF. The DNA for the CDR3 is TGTGCCAGCAGCTTAGGAGAGGCCCAGCATTTT.

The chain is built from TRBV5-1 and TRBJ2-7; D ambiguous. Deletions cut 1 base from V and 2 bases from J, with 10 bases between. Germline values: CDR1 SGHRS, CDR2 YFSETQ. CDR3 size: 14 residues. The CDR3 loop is CASSLQAGAYEQYF. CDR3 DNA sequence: TGCGCCAGCAGCTTGCAAGCAGGAGCCTACGAGCAGTACTTC.

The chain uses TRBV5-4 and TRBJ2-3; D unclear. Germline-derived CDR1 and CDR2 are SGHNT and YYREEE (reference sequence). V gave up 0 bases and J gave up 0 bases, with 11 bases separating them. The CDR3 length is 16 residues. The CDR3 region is CASSLGTKPSTDTQYF. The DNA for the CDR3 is TGTGCCAGCAGCTTGGGAACTAAACCTAGCACAGATACGCAGTATTTT.

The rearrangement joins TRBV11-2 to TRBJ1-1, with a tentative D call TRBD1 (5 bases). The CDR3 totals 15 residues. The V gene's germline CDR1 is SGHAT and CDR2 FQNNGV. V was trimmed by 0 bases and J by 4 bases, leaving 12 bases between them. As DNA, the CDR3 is TGTGCCAGCAGCTTAGATTCGGGGACGGGCACTGAAGCTTTCTTT. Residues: CASSLDSGTGTEAFF.

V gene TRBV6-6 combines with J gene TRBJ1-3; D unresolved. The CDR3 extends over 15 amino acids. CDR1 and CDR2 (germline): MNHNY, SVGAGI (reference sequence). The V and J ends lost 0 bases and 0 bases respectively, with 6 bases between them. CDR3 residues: CASSYSGSSGNTIYF. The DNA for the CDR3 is TGTGCCAGCAGTTACTCGGGCAGCTCTGGAAACACCATATATTTT.

For the CDR3, the DNA is TGTGCCAGCAGTTTAGGTATCGGGGTCTCCTACAATGAGCAGTTCTTC. Residues: CASSLGIGVSYNEQFF. The rearrangement joins TRBV28 to TRBJ2-1, with a weak D call TRBD2 (5 bases). The V and J ends lost 2 bases and 0 bases respectively, with 11 bases between them. Germline V lookup: CDR1 MDHEN, CDR2 SYDVKM. The CDR3 covers 16 residues.

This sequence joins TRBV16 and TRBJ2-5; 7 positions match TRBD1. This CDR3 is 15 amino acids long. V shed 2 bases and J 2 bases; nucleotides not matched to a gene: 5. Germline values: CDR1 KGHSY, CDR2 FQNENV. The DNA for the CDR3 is TGTGCCAGCAGCCAACTCACAGGGGTGCAAGAGACCCAGTACTTC. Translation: CASSQLTGVQETQYF.

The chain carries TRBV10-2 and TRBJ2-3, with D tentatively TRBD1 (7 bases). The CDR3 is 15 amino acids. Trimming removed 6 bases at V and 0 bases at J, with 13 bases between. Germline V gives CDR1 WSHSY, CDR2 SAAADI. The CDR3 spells CASRKQGTSTDTQYF. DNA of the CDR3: TGCGCCAGCAGGAAACAGGGGACTAGCACAGATACGCAGTATTTT.

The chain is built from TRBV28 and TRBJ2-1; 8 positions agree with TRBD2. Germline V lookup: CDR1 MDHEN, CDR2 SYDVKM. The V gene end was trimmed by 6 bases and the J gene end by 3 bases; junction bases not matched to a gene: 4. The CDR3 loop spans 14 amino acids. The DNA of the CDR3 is TGTGCCAGCAGCCCGGGAGGGGGCTACAATGAGCAGTTCTTC. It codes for CASSPGGGYNEQFF.

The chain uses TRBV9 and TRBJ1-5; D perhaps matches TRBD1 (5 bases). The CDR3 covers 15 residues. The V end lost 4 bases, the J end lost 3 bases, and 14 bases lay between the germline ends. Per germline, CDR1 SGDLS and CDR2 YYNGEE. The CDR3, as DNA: TGTGCCAGCAGCTATCAGGGAACCGACAATCAGCCCCAGCATTTT. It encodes CASSYQGTDNQPQHF.